One sample yielded the 17 T cell receptor beta chains listed below, sequenced in a study of CD8 T cells in Susac syndrome. Reverse transcription of roughly 0.45 to 1 ug RNA was performed with random hexamers. TCRdb analysed the immunoSEQ multiplex PCR reads with MiXCR anew, one entry per CDR3 protein. The sample carries tens of thousands of distinct CDR3 sequences, about 95% recorded once. The sequenced sample consisted of CD8+ T cells from PBMCs. Receptors were obtained from a human donor with Susac syndrome.

CDR3: CSANTGGFFYEQYF. The CDR3 nucleotides read TGCAGTGCTAACACAGGGGGCTTTTTCTACGAGCAGTACTTC. The chain recombines TRBV20-1 with TRBJ2-7; 9 bases map to TRBD1. Germline-derived CDR1 and CDR2 are DFQATT and SNEGSKA (reference sequence). The CDR3 extends over 14 amino acids. Trimming removed 4 bases from V and 3 bases from J; junction bases left unmatched: 7.

The J gene is TRBJ2-1, the V gene TRBV20-1; TRBD2 agrees at 7 bases. The V gene end was trimmed by 5 bases and the J gene end by 2 bases; junction bases not matched to a gene: 12. This CDR3 contains 16 residues. Germline CDR1 is DFQATT and CDR2 is SNEGSKA (reference sequence). For the CDR3, the DNA is TGCAGTGCTCCACCAGCGGGGAATTTGGCCTACAATGAGCAGTTCTTC. Its protein is CSAPPAGNLAYNEQFF.

The V gene is TRBV20-1, the J gene TRBJ2-7; D perhaps matches TRBD1 (6 bases). V was cut by 3 bases and J by 2 bases, with 17 bases left in between. Germline assignment: CDR1 DFQATT and CDR2 SNEGSKA (reference sequence). The CDR3 contains 15 residues. CDR3 protein: CSASSIGQLTYEQYF. CDR3 DNA sequence: TGCAGTGCTAGTTCTATCGGACAGCTCACCTACGAGCAGTACTTC.

The CDR3 reads CAWRGSGQGASYTF. The CDR3 DNA reads as TGTGCCTGGAGGGGGTCGGGACAGGGGGCTAGCTACACCTTC. This rearrangement joins TRBV30 to TRBJ1-2; TRBD1 matches 12 bases. Trimming removed 3 bases from V and 9 bases from J; junction bases left unmatched: 8. Germline V lookup: CDR1 GTSNPN, CDR2 SVGIG (reference sequence). The CDR3 runs 14 residues.

The chain uses TRBV7-8 and TRBJ2-7, with TRBD1 as a possible D gene (7 bases). Germline V gene data show CDR1 as SGHVS and CDR2 as FQNEAQ. V dropped 5 bases and J dropped 4 bases, with 15 bases sitting between them. There are 14 residues in the CDR3. The CDR3 DNA follows: TGTGCCAGCAGCCGACAGGGAGGAAGGTACGAGCAGTACTTC. It translates to CASSRQGGRYEQYF.

This clonotype was recorded a few times. The chain combines TRBV4-1 with TRBJ1-2, with D uncertain. The CDR3 covers 15 residues. V lost 2 bases to trimming and J lost 4 bases, with 14 bases between them. Germline lookup yields CDR1 MGHRA and CDR2 YSYEKL. CDR3 DNA sequence: TGCGCCAGCAGCCAATCCCAAGGGCCCTCCTATGGCTACACCTTC. Translated: CASSQSQGPSYGYTF.

This clonotype was seen just once. This sequence joins TRBV19 and TRBJ1-5, with D perhaps matching TRBD1 (6 bases). The ends were cut back, 3 bases at V and 2 bases at J, with 8 bases in the middle. The CDR3 spans 14 residues. Germline V lookup: CDR1 LNHDA, CDR2 SQIVND (reference sequence). CDR3 nucleotide sequence: TGTGCCAGTAGTATTAGACAGGGCAATCAGCCCCAGCATTTT. As protein: CASSIRQGNQPQHF.

The chain uses TRBV6-4 and TRBJ2-1; no clear D gene. With 2 bases removed from V and 5 bases from J, the gap between germline ends came to 10 bases. CDR1 is MRHNA, CDR2 SNTAGT, per germline. The CDR3 is 14 amino acids. The DNA for the CDR3 is TGTGCCAGCAGTGACGGTGACGGAAACAATGAGCAGTTCTTC. Protein sequence: CASSDGDGNNEQFF.

CDR3 loop: CASSGDTQKAFF. The DNA for the CDR3 is TGTGCCAGCAGTGGGGACACCCAAAAAGCTTTCTTT. The chain employs TRBV2 and TRBJ1-1; D possibly corresponds to TRBD1 (6 bases). This CDR3 has 12 residues. Germline-derived CDR1 and CDR2 are SNHLY and FYNNEI. The ends were cut back, 4 bases at V and 9 bases at J, with 12 bases in the middle.

The V call is TRBV30, the J call TRBJ2-7; D is unresolved. V dropped 0 bases and J dropped 0 bases, with 9 bases sitting between them. The germline V gene has CDR1 GTSNPN and CDR2 SVGIG (reference sequence). The CDR3 runs 14 residues. CDR3 coding DNA: TGTGCCTGGAGTGTAGGGTCCGTCTCCTACGAGCAGTACTTC. Protein: CAWSVGSVSYEQYF. The full variable domain, its missing parts supplied by reference TRBV30 and TRBJ2-7, is SQTIHQWPATLVQPVGSPLSLECTVEGTSNPNLYWYRQAAGRGLQLLFYSVGIGQISSEVPQNLSASRPQDRQFILSSKKLLLSDSGFYLCAWSVGSVSYEQYFGPGTRLTVT.

This chain uses TRBV14 with TRBJ2-1; D is possibly TRBD2 (7 bases). Germline V gives CDR1 SGHDN, CDR2 FVKESK. Trimming pared 3 bases from V and 2 bases from J, leaving 17 bases between. The CDR3 has 17 residues. This CDR3 is CASSQLRGGGPYNEQFF. CDR3 nucleotide sequence: TGTGCCAGCAGCCAGCTCCGAGGGGGGGGACCCTACAATGAGCAGTTCTTC.

CDR3 sequence: CAISDPGGDTQYF. CDR3 nucleotides: TGTGCCATCAGTGACCCAGGGGGAGATACGCAGTATTTT. The V gene is TRBV10-3, the J gene TRBJ2-3; TRBD1 agrees at 7 bases. V trimming: 3 bases; J trimming: 5 bases; junction bases outside the gene matches: 2. The CDR3 is made up of 13 amino acids. Germline assignment: CDR1 ENHRY and CDR2 SYGVKD.

This rearrangement joins TRBV6-5 to TRBJ2-7, with D possibly TRBD1 on 5 matching bases. CDR1 MNHEY and CDR2 SVGAGI come from the germline V gene. The CDR3 loop spans 15 amino acids. The V and J ends lost 3 bases and 5 bases respectively, with 17 bases between them. The chain's CDR3 is CASSYIGARSNEQYF. The CDR3 nucleotides are TGTGCCAGCAGTTATATTGGGGCCCGGTCGAACGAGCAGTACTTC.

This chain joins TRBV30 and TRBJ2-3; TRBD2 is a possible D gene (5 bases). Germline CDR1 is GTSNPN and CDR2 is SVGIG (reference sequence). This CDR3 contains 13 residues. Trimming removed 0 bases at V and 7 bases at J, with 11 bases between. The CDR3 region is CAWSVISGNTQYF. The CDR3 nucleotides are TGTGCCTGGAGTGTAATTTCGGGAAATACGCAGTATTTT.

The chain carries TRBV20-1 and TRBJ1-2; no clear D gene. Germline V gene lookup returns CDR1 DFQATT and CDR2 SNEGSKA (reference sequence). CDR3 size: 13 residues. The V end lost 3 bases, the J end lost 2 bases, and 10 bases lay between the germline ends. For the CDR3, the DNA is TGCAGTGCTAGTCGAACAGACAACTATGGCTACACCTTC. Protein: CSASRTDNYGYTF.

The chain is built from TRBV6-2 or TRBV6-3 and TRBJ1-1, with TRBD1 matching 7 bases. Trimming at V came to 5 bases and at J to 3 bases, leaving 6 bases not matched to a gene. Germline V gene sequence: CDR1 MNHEY, CDR2 SVGEGT. This CDR3 has 14 amino acids. CDR3 bases: TGTGCCAGCAGTGACAGGGAAGGATACACTGAAGCTTTCTTT. Translation: CASSDREGYTEAFF.

This chain connects TRBV5-1 to TRBJ1-1; TRBD1 aligns across 9 bases. The CDR3 is made up of 15 amino acids. Germline V gene lookup returns CDR1 SGHRS and CDR2 YFSETQ. The junction had 5 bases not matched to a gene; V was cut back by 4 bases and J by 1 base. CDR3 nucleotides: TGCGCCAGCAGCGCCCCGGGACAGGGGAACACTGAAGCTTTCTTT. Its translation is CASSAPGQGNTEAFF.